The 30 T cell receptor beta chains in this list originate from one sample, sequenced in a study of cytomegalovirus exposure and HLA in healthy donors. The PCR ran on 60 Vbeta and 13 Jbeta primers. TCRdb keeps only in-frame clones here, not all; method: immunoSEQ multiplex PCR. The profile shows some 130,000 clones, over 70% of them singletons. Sample: PBMCs. These receptors all come from a man aged 25-45 years in good health and CMV-seronegative.

CDR3 in DNA: TGTGCCACCAGCAGCCCAGGGGGCCTCTCTGGAAACACCATATATTTT. This codes for CATSSPGGLSGNTIYF. The V and J genes are TRBV15 and TRBJ1-3; 8 bases agree with TRBD1. This CDR3 has 16 amino acids. With 3 bases clipped from V and 0 bases from J, the junction kept 4 bases outside the gene matches. In germline, CDR1 is LNHNV, CDR2 YYDKDF (reference sequence).

The CDR3: CASSPLLGTVNTEAFF. CDR3 in DNA: TGTGCCAGCTCACCCCTTTTGGGGACAGTGAACACTGAAGCTTTCTTT. The chain combines TRBV18 with TRBJ1-1; TRBD1 agrees at 7 bases. This CDR3 has 16 amino acids. The germline CDR1 and CDR2 sequences are KGHSH and LQKENI. Germline trimming cut 3 bases from V and 0 bases from J; bases unmatched to any gene: 7.

This clone has a handful of counts. The chain uses TRBV11-2 and TRBJ2-1, with a tentative D call TRBD2 (6 bases). Per the germline V gene, CDR1 is SGHAT and CDR2 is FQNNGV. CDR3 size: 18 residues. V was pared by 3 bases and J by 2 bases, with 20 bases between. CDR3 protein: CASSFPRGSGRAYNEQFF. The DNA of the CDR3 is TGTGCCAGCAGCTTTCCCCGTGGTAGCGGTAGAGCCTACAATGAGCAGTTCTTC.

The rearrangement uses TRBV9 and TRBJ2-3; D is perhaps TRBD2 (6 bases). Germline loops: CDR1 SGDLS, CDR2 YYNGEE. The CDR3 is made up of 15 amino acids. Trimming pared 0 bases from V and 2 bases from J, leaving 10 bases between. The CDR3 loop reads CASSVGTTYTDTQYF. The DNA of the CDR3 is TGTGCCAGCAGCGTAGGGACTACTTACACAGATACGCAGTATTTT.

V gene TRBV7-3 combines with J gene TRBJ2-3; possible D gene TRBD2, 5 bases. Germline CDR1 reads SGHTA; CDR2 reads FQGTGA. The CDR3 spans 14 residues. Trimming removed 2 bases from V and 1 base from J, with 7 bases in between. The CDR3 sequence: CASSLGLGTDTQYF. CDR3 sequence (DNA): TGTGCCAGCAGCTTAGGACTCGGCACAGATACGCAGTATTTT.

This clone was counted between two and nine times. This chain joins TRBV29-1 and TRBJ2-2; TRBD2 is a possible D gene (7 bases). The length of the CDR3 is 14 residues. Trimming pared 5 bases from V and 6 bases from J, leaving 16 bases between. Germline V CDR1 and CDR2: SQVTM, ANQGSEA. The CDR3 DNA reads as TGCAGCGTTTTGGTAGGGGGGGACGCCGGGGAGCTGTTTTTT. Protein product: CSVLVGGDAGELFF.

The V gene is TRBV21-1, the J gene TRBJ1-1; TRBD1, the table's D call, was not compared with the DNA. TRBV21-1 has pseudogene status. CDR3 length equals 15 residues. CDR3 coding DNA: TGTGCCAGCACCCCACAGCAGGGGGCGGACACTGAAGCTTTCTTT. Translation: CASTPQQGADTEAFF.

With respect to this clone: One junction end does not reproduce the germline sequence, and a read error may be involved. The V gene is TRBV7-9, the J gene TRBJ1-1; tentatively, D is TRBD1 (5 bases). There are 15 residues in the CDR3. Germline CDR1 SEHNR, CDR2 FQNEAQ (reference sequence). In nucleotides, the CDR3 is TGTTCCAGCAGCTTAATTCAGGGCGGGAGCACTGAAGCTTTCTTT. Its translation: CSSSLIQGGSTEAFF. Full variable domain (rest looked up from reference TRBV7-9 and TRBJ1-1): DTGVSQNPRHKITKRGQNVTFRCDPISEHNRLYWYRQTLGQGPEFLTYFQNEAQLEKSRLLSDRFSAERPKGSFSTLEIQRTEQGDSAMYLCSSSLIQGGSTEAFFGQGTRLTVV.

This clone was counted a few times. The chain employs TRBV7-9 and TRBJ2-1; a weak D match, TRBD2 (5 bases). The germline CDR1 and CDR2 sequences are SEHNR and FQNEAQ (reference sequence). This CDR3 region has 16 residues. V lost 4 bases, J lost 2 bases, and 15 bases lay in between. The CDR3 DNA sequence: TGTGCCAGCAGCTCTTCTACTAGATTCCCCTACAATGAGCAGTTCTTC. This translates into CASSSSTRFPYNEQFF.

This clone was detected only once. This chain links TRBV2 with TRBJ2-7; 7 bases agree with TRBD1. CDR1 and CDR2 (germline): SNHLY, FYNNEI. J was trimmed by 3 bases and V by 4 bases; bases with no gene match: 3. CDR3 size: 13 residues. The CDR3 here is CASSVSGGYEQYF. Written as DNA, the CDR3 is TGTGCCAGCAGTGTATCAGGGGGCTACGAGCAGTACTTC.

This chain connects TRBV6-1 to TRBJ2-1; 7 bases fit TRBD2. The germline gives CDR1 MNHNS, CDR2 SASEGT. The CDR3 extends over 17 amino acids. V lost 0 bases, J lost 5 bases, and 10 bases stayed unmatched. The CDR3 DNA reads TGTGCCAGCAGTGAAGCTGGGGCTAGCGGAGACCACAATGAGCAGTTCTTC. As protein: CASSEAGASGDHNEQFF.

The rearrangement joins TRBV5-1 to TRBJ2-5, with D possibly being TRBD1 (5 bases). CDR3 length equals 13 residues. Trimming took 4 bases from V and 5 from J, leaving 12 bases between them. Germline V gene lookup returns CDR1 SGHRS and CDR2 YFSETQ. The CDR3 is CASSPPTEETQYF. The CDR3 DNA sequence: TGCGCCAGCAGCCCGCCGACAGAGGAGACCCAGTACTTC.

The gene calls are TRBV29-1 and TRBJ1-2, with 11 bases that match TRBD1. Losses at the gene ends were 4 bases for V and 7 bases for J; bases not matched to a gene: 8. The CDR3 runs 14 residues. From germline, CDR1 is SQVTM and CDR2 ANQGSEA. Here the CDR3 DNA reads TGCAGCGTTGGAGGGACAGGGGGAGGGGGTGGCTACACCTTC. Residues: CSVGGTGGGGGYTF.

The chain's CDR3 is CASSLLGAYYEQYF. The DNA of the CDR3 is TGTGCCAGCAGCCTCCTTGGGGCTTACTACGAGCAGTACTTC. V and J are TRBV28 and TRBJ2-7, with a weak D call TRBD1 (5 bases). The ends were cut back, 6 bases at V and 3 bases at J, with 15 bases in the middle. The CDR3 has 14 amino acids. Germline values: CDR1 MDHEN, CDR2 SYDVKM.

The rearrangement joins TRBV27 to TRBJ2-1; 9 positions match TRBD2. The germline gives CDR1 MNHEY, CDR2 SMNVEV (reference sequence). The CDR3 consists of 15 residues. The V segment lost 2 bases and the J segment 7 bases; nucleotides outside the gene matches: 6. In DNA form, the CDR3 reads TGTGCCAGCAGTTTAATGGCTAGCGGGATTAATGAGCAGTTCTTC. This gives the protein CASSLMASGINEQFF.

The chain recombines TRBV2 with TRBJ2-1, with a weak D call TRBD1 (5 bases). Trimming stripped 4 bases from V and 6 bases from J, with 10 bases between. The germline V gene encodes CDR1 SNHLY and CDR2 FYNNEI. CDR3 length equals 13 residues. The DNA for the CDR3 is TGTGCCAGCAGTGTGTATCAGGGCAATGAGCAGTTCTTC. As protein: CASSVYQGNEQFF.

This clone was seen only a few times. The chain couples TRBV5-6 to TRBJ1-2; 10 bases map to TRBD1. The CDR3 totals 15 residues. The V gene's germline CDR1 is SGHDT and CDR2 YYEEEE. V was pared by 3 bases and J by 8 bases, with 10 bases of the junction left unmatched. The CDR3 coding sequence is TGTGCCAGCAGCTCGCTCGGCGGGACAGGGGAAGGCTACACCTTC. It codes for CASSSLGGTGEGYTF.

The rearrangement links TRBV5-1 to TRBJ1-1; no reliable D call. This CDR3 comprises 14 residues. Germline V gives CDR1 SGHRS, CDR2 YFSETQ. Trimming stripped 8 bases from V and 4 bases from J, with 18 bases between. CDR3 protein: CASLSDSTGTEAFF. Here the CDR3 DNA reads TGCGCCAGTTTATCGGATAGTACGGGCACTGAAGCTTTCTTT.

The J gene is TRBJ2-5, the V gene TRBV14, with TRBD1 as a possible D gene (5 bases). Germline-derived CDR1 and CDR2 are SGHDN and FVKESK. CDR3 length: 13 residues. V was cut by 2 bases and J by 5 bases, with 9 bases left in between. The CDR3 nucleotides read TGTGCCAGCAGCCAACTGGGGCGGGAGACCCAGTACTTC. Translation gives CASSQLGRETQYF.

The genes are TRBV7-8 and TRBJ1-2, with 7 bases identical to TRBD1. The CDR3 loop spans 13 amino acids. Germline CDR1 reads SGHVS; CDR2 reads FQNEAQ. J gave up 2 bases and V 4 bases, and 1 base lay outside the gene matches. In DNA form, the CDR3 reads TGTGCCAGCAGCTCGGGACAGAACTATGGCTACACCTTC. It codes for CASSSGQNYGYTF.

This chain connects TRBV10-3 to TRBJ2-3, with D maybe TRBD1 (6 bases). The germline V gene has CDR1 ENHRY and CDR2 SYGVKD. Trimming took off 3 bases at V and 1 base at J, with 14 bases between the two ends. The CDR3 is made up of 16 amino acids. The CDR3 protein is CAISDSTGIGTDTQYF. CDR3 DNA: TGTGCCATCAGTGATTCCACAGGGATCGGCACAGATACGCAGTATTTT.

This clone has more than one count but fewer than ten. V usage is TRBV11-3 and J usage is TRBJ2-4; TRBD1 is a possible D gene (7 bases). The CDR3 loop spans 13 amino acids. V was clipped by 5 bases and J by 12 bases, with 17 bases between them. Per the germline V gene, CDR1 is SGHNT and CDR2 is YENEEA. The CDR3 protein is CASSQQGRDSQYF. The DNA for the CDR3 is TGTGCCAGCAGCCAACAAGGGCGGGACAGTCAGTACTTC. The full variable domain, completed using reference TRBV11-3 and TRBJ2-4, is EAGVVQSPRYKIIEKKQPVAFWCNPISGHNTLYWYLQNLGQGPELLIRYENEEAVDDSQLPKDRFSAERLKGVDSTLKIQPAELGDSAVYLCASSQQGRDSQYFGAGTRLSVL.

CDR3 nucleotide sequence: TGTGCCTGGAGCAGCGTTCACTTGAACACTGAAGCTTTCTTT. Protein sequence: CAWSSVHLNTEAFF. The chain recombines TRBV30 with TRBJ1-1; no clear D gene. Germline CDR1 is GTSNPN and CDR2 is SVGIG (reference sequence). Trimming pared 3 bases from V and 0 bases from J, leaving 11 bases between. The CDR3 is made up of 14 amino acids.

The genes are TRBV18 and TRBJ1-1; a weak D match, TRBD1 (5 bases). Germline CDR1 reads KGHSH; CDR2 reads LQKENI. Trimming took off 3 bases at V and 0 bases at J, with 11 bases between the two ends. This CDR3 is built from 15 residues. The CDR3 sequence: CASSPRQQVNTEAFF. CDR3 nucleotide sequence: TGTGCCAGCTCACCCCGACAGCAAGTGAACACTGAAGCTTTCTTT. Combining the CDR3 with reference TRBV18 and TRBJ1-1 gives the whole variable domain NAGVMQNPRHLVRRRGQEARLRCSPMKGHSHVYWYRQLPEEGLKFMVYLQKENIIDESGMPKERFSAEFPKEGPSILRIQQVVRGDSAAYFCASSPRQQVNTEAFFGQGTRLTVV.

This sequence joins TRBV5-6 and TRBJ2-6; 7 positions agree with TRBD2. V trimming: 2 bases; J trimming: 2 bases; junction bases outside the gene matches: 1. Per germline, CDR1 SGHDT and CDR2 YYEEEE. The CDR3 is 15 amino acids. CDR3 sequence reads: CASSFAGAGANVLTF. CDR3 nucleotide sequence: TGTGCCAGCAGCTTCGCGGGGGCTGGGGCCAACGTCCTGACTTTC.

The chain combines TRBV5-1 with TRBJ2-5; D is ambiguous. The CDR3 loop spans 13 amino acids. Deletions cut 0 bases from V and 3 bases from J, with 6 bases between. The germline V gene encodes CDR1 SGHRS and CDR2 YFSETQ. The CDR3 protein is CASSLGAKETQYF. The CDR3 DNA sequence: TGCGCCAGCAGCTTGGGGGCCAAAGAGACCCAGTACTTC.

This clone was observed a single time. The chain recombines TRBV5-1 with TRBJ1-1, with D possibly TRBD1 on 6 matching bases. The CDR3 totals 11 residues. Germline V gene data show CDR1 as SGHRS and CDR2 as YFSETQ. The ends were cut back, 3 bases at V and 8 bases at J, with 8 bases in the middle. CDR3 nucleotides: TGCGCCAGCAGCTCAACAGGGGAAGCTTTCTTT. This translates into CASSSTGEAFF.

The gene calls are TRBV6-5 and TRBJ1-3; D is unclear. This CDR3 has 14 residues. V was pared by 2 bases and J by 0 bases, with 5 bases between. CDR1 is MNHEY, CDR2 SVGAGI, per germline. This CDR3 is CASSYRSSGNTIYF. CDR3 sequence (DNA): TGTGCCAGCAGTTACCGGAGCTCTGGAAACACCATATATTTT.

This chain joins TRBV7-2 and TRBJ1-5; 9 nucleotides align to TRBD1. CDR1 is SGHTA and CDR2 is FQGNSA in the germline V gene. V lost 4 bases, J lost 9 bases, and 10 bases stayed unmatched. This CDR3 has 15 residues. CDR3 sequence reads: CASSSYGTGQLPQHF. CDR3 DNA: TGTGCCAGCAGCTCTTACGGGACAGGGCAACTGCCCCAGCATTTT.

The chain employs TRBV2 and TRBJ1-5; 7 nucleotides line up with TRBD1. The V gene's germline CDR1 is SNHLY and CDR2 FYNNEI. CDR3 length equals 15 residues. Losses at the gene ends were 8 bases for V and 0 bases for J; bases not matched to a gene: 7. The CDR3, as DNA: TGTGCCAGCGGTAAAGGGACAGTTAGCAATCAGCCCCAGCATTTT. It codes for CASGKGTVSNQPQHF.